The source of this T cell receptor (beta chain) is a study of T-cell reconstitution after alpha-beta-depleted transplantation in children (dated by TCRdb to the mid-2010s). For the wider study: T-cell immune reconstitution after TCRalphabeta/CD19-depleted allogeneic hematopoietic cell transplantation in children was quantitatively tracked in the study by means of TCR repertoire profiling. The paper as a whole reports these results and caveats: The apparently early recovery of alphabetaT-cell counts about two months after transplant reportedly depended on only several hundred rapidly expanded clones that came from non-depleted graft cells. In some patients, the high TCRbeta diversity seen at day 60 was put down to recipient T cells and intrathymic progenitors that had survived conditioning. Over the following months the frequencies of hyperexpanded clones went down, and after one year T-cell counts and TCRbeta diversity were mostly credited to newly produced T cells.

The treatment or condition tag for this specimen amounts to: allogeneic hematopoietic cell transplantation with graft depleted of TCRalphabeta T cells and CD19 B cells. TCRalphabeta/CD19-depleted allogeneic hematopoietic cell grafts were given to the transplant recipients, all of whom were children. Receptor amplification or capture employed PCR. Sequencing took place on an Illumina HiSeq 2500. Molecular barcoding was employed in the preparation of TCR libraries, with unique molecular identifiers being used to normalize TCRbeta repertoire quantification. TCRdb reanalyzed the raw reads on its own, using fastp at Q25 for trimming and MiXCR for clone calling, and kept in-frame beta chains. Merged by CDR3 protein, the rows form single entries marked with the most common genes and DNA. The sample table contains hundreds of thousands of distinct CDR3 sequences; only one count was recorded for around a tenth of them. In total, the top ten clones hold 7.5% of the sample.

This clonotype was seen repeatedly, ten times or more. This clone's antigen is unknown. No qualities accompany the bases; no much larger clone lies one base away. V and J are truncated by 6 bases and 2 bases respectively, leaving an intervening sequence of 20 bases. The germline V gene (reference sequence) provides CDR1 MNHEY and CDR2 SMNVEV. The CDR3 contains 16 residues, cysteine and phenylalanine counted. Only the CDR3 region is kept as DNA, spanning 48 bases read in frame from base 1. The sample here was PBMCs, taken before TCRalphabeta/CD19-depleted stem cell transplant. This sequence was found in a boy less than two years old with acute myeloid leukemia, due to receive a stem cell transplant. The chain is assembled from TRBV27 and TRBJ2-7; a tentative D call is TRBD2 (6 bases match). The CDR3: CASSLGGTGVTYEQYF. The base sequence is TGTGCCAGCAGCCTCGGAGGGACGGGAGTCACCTACGAGCAGTACTTC.